These 11 T cell receptor beta chains were all obtained from the same sample, sequenced in a study of blood T cells in healthy people across ages. The second PCR ran about 6 to 12 cycles with a sample-barcoded 5' primer and J-beta primers. A single record per CDR3 protein comes from TCRdb applying MiXCR to the 5' RACE reads. The sample contains some 1.4 million distinct CDR3 sequences, around 42% of which appear only once. The specimen sequenced was blood. These receptors were collected from a woman under 30 in good health.

The chain recombines TRBV28 with TRBJ1-1, with no clear D. CDR3 length: 14 residues. V gave up 3 bases and J gave up 4 bases, with 12 bases separating them. Germline V gene lookup returns CDR1 MDHEN and CDR2 SYDVKM. In DNA, the CDR3 is TGTGCCAGCAGTTTCCAGGCCTTAAGCACTGAAGCTTTCTTT. Its translation is CASSFQALSTEAFF.

CDR3 sequence (DNA): TGTGCCAGCAGTCCCCGACGGGGTTCGGCAAGCCACGAGCAGTACTTC. This encodes CASSPRRGSASHEQYF. The V and J genes are TRBV6-1 and TRBJ2-7; maybe TRBD2 (5 bases). The CDR3 consists of 16 residues. The V end lost 5 bases, the J end lost 5 bases, and 22 bases lay between the germline ends. Germline V gene sequence: CDR1 MNHNS, CDR2 SASEGT.

This chain links TRBV10-3 with TRBJ2-7; the match to TRBD1 covers 11 bases. The CDR3 runs 16 residues. CDR1 and CDR2 (germline): ENHRY, SYGVKD. V shed 2 bases, J shed 5 bases, and the junction held 8 bases outside the gene matches. The CDR3 region has the DNA TGTGCCATCAGTGAGAGGGGGGACAGGGGGTATAACGAGCAGTACTTC. Protein product: CAISERGDRGYNEQYF.

A single count supports this clonotype. The chain joins TRBV6-1 to TRBJ2-1, with D perhaps matching TRBD1 (5 bases). CDR1 and CDR2 (germline): MNHNS, SASEGT. This CDR3 region has 16 residues. V gave up 1 base and J gave up 6 bases, with 16 bases separating them. For the CDR3, the DNA is TGTGCCAGCAGTGAAGGTCTGGGGCCATCGGTCAATGAGCAGTTCTTC. Translating it yields CASSEGLGPSVNEQFF.

The rearrangement uses TRBV3-1 and TRBJ2-7; the D gene is possibly TRBD2 (6 bases). The germline V gene encodes CDR1 LGHDT and CDR2 YNNKEL (reference sequence). This CDR3 is built from 15 residues. Between the trimmed V and J ends, which lost 1 base and 0 bases, there was a span of 10 bases. DNA for the CDR3: TGTGCCAGCAGCCAAGTGGGCGGGACCTCCTACGAGCAGTACTTC. Protein sequence: CASSQVGGTSYEQYF.

This clonotype has more than one count but fewer than ten. V gene TRBV5-5 combines with J gene TRBJ2-3; D remains unclear. The V and J ends lost 2 bases and 6 bases respectively, with 10 bases between them. Per the germline V gene, CDR1 is SGHKS and CDR2 is YYEKEE (reference sequence). This CDR3 contains 13 residues. The CDR3 loop is CASSFEPLDTQYF. As DNA, the CDR3 is TGTGCCAGCAGCTTTGAGCCGTTGGATACGCAGTATTTT.

This clonotype has only a few counts. This chain connects TRBV14 to TRBJ1-2, with D perhaps matching TRBD1 (6 bases). Trimming left V 4 bases short and J 7 bases short, with 19 bases between. This CDR3 contains 15 residues. Germline-derived CDR1 and CDR2 are SGHDN and FVKESK. The CDR3: CASSRQTGRDSGYTF. CDR3 in DNA: TGTGCCAGCAGCCGTCAGACAGGTCGGGATAGTGGCTACACCTTC.

The chain joins TRBV18 to TRBJ1-1; weak D call: TRBD1 (5 bases). CDR1 is KGHSH, CDR2 LQKENI, per germline. V lost 6 bases to trimming and J lost 6 bases, with 17 bases between them. The CDR3 loop spans 14 amino acids. The CDR3 protein is CASSYQGEYAEAFF. The CDR3 region has the DNA TGTGCCAGCTCCTACCAGGGAGAATACGCTGAAGCTTTCTTT.

The chain combines TRBV20-1 with TRBJ2-4; D may be TRBD2 (6 bases). There are 9 residues in the CDR3. CDR1 and CDR2 from the germline V gene are DFQATT and SNEGSKA (reference sequence). Between the trimmed V and J ends, which lost 6 bases and 11 bases, there was a span of 8 bases. The CDR3 reads CSAGGVQYF. CDR3 in DNA: TGCAGTGCGGGCGGGGTTCAGTACTTC.

This clonotype occurred a few times. The V gene is TRBV10-3, the J gene TRBJ1-5; a weak D match, TRBD1 (5 bases). V was shortened by 8 bases and J by 4 bases, with 21 bases between the two germline ends. Germline values: CDR1 ENHRY, CDR2 SYGVKD. The CDR3 sequence is 16 residues long. CDR3 sequence: CAIWDGLPGPNQPQHF. The DNA of the CDR3 is TGTGCCATCTGGGACGGTCTTCCGGGCCCAAATCAGCCCCAGCATTTT.

This clonotype was counted only a few times. The chain carries TRBV19 and TRBJ2-7; D gene ambiguous. V was cut by 3 bases and J by 0 bases, with 6 bases left in between. The CDR3 has 13 amino acids. Per the germline V gene, CDR1 is LNHDA and CDR2 is SQIVND (reference sequence). This CDR3 reads CASSMVSSYEQYF. DNA for the CDR3: TGTGCCAGTAGTATGGTCAGCTCCTACGAGCAGTACTTC.